This T cell receptor (beta chain) comes out of a study of CD8 T cells in ankylosing spondylitis. TCRdb re-analysed the 5' RACE reads in MiXCR, keeping a single row per CDR3 protein. The sample consists of roughly 130,000 distinct CDR3 sequences, over 6.5% of them appearing once. This clonotype has at least ten counts. No antigen is known for it. CDR3 length equals 14 residues. CDR1 and CDR2 (germline): SGHRS, YFSETQ. With 4 bases removed from V and 0 bases from J, the gap between germline ends came to 8 bases. Whole-study findings and limits: Prior work had noted some motif variants in reactive arthritis blood and synovial fluid. Within ankylosing spondylitis blood, a TCR beta motif made up of seven or eight highly homologous variants appeared to be characteristic.

The V call is TRBV5-1, the J call TRBJ2-1; D remains ambiguous. The sequence derives from a male donor with ankylosing spondylitis or in good health (not recorded which). The sample consisted of blood, either unsorted or a sorted T cell fraction (not recorded which). This CDR3 is CASSMADSYNEQFF. As DNA, the CDR3 is TGCGCCAGCAGCATGGCGGACTCCTACAATGAGCAGTTCTTC. Full variable domain (remainder filled in from reference TRBV5-1 and TRBJ2-1): KAGVTQTPRYLIKTRGQQVTLSCSPISGHRSVSWYQQTPGQGLQFLFEYFSETQRNKGNFPGRFSGRQFSNSRSEMNVSTLELGDSALYLCASSMADSYNEQFFGPGTRLTVL.